These 27 T cell receptor beta chains came from one sample sequenced in a study of T cell responses to AZD1222 COVID-19 vaccine (dated by TCRdb to the early 2020s). To prepare the library, the immunoSEQ multiplex PCR assay was applied. The table comes from immuneACCESS by way of TCRdb, which keeps in-frame sequences with V and J called. Part of the clones is missing from these tables; in studies checked, under half for an unresolved V gene and the rest for unknown reasons. Across this sample there are 99,000 or so clones, with about 89% seen only once. The ten biggest clones cover 3% to 4% of the sample. In the paper's terms, the time point label means: about 28 days (+/-7) after the second vaccine dose. What this sample's treatment or condition label stands for: meningococcal conjugate vaccine given as trial control. The sequences come from peripheral blood, collected 28 days after the second dose of the MenACWY control vaccine. The source of these receptors is an adult who received the MenACWY meningococcal vaccine as a control.

The chain uses TRBV9 and TRBJ2-1; D is unclear. With 0 bases removed from V and 0 bases from J, the gap between germline ends came to 4 bases. The germline V gene encodes CDR1 SGDLS and CDR2 YYNGEE. This CDR3 comprises 14 residues. DNA for the CDR3: TGTGCCAGCAGCGTAGGGGGCTCCTACAATGAGCAGTTCTTC. Protein sequence: CASSVGGSYNEQFF.

The chain joins TRBV4-3 to TRBJ2-7; no definite D call. Germline CDR1 reads LGHNA; CDR2 reads YSLEER. Trimming cost V 0 bases and J 6 bases, with 6 bases left between them. The CDR3 runs to 12 residues. The CDR3 DNA sequence: TGCGCCAGCAGCCAAGACGGGCGCGAGCAGTACTTC. It specifies CASSQDGREQYF.

This clone is a singleton in its sample. The chain couples TRBV6-5 to TRBJ2-7, with 13 bases that match TRBD2. The V and J ends lost 6 bases and 7 bases, in that order; junction bases with no gene match: 9. The germline gives CDR1 MNHEY, CDR2 SVGAGI. The CDR3 consists of 15 residues. The CDR3 sequence is CASRVTSGGAREQYF. As DNA, the CDR3 is TGTGCCAGCAGAGTCACTAGCGGGGGGGCTAGAGAGCAGTACTTC.

Here the CDR3 reads CARSLAAMWGNTEAFF. The CDR3 nucleotides read TGTGCCAGAAGCTTGGCCGCGATGTGGGGAAACACTGAAGCTTTCTTT. The chain couples TRBV5-3 to TRBJ1-1; D is unresolved. TRBV5-3 is an open reading frame whose function is uncertain. V was pared by 0 bases and J by 2 bases, with 14 bases between. The CDR3 sequence is 16 residues long.

This clone was detected once. The chain is built from TRBV6-2 or TRBV6-3 and TRBJ1-6; 7 bases are shared with TRBD1. This CDR3 has 14 amino acids. CDR1 and CDR2 (germline): MNHEY, SVGEGT. J lost 7 bases, V lost 0 bases, and 0 bases had no gene match. CDR3 amino acids: CASSYSTGNSPLHF. The DNA for the CDR3 is TGTGCCAGCAGTTACTCGACAGGGAATTCACCCCTCCACTTT.

This clone was seen a handful of times. The gene calls are TRBV5-4 and TRBJ2-7; 11 bases align to TRBD2. In germline, CDR1 is SGHNT, CDR2 YYREEE (reference sequence). CDR3 size: 15 residues. The V segment lost 2 bases and the J segment 2 bases; nucleotides outside the gene matches: 3. Here the CDR3 DNA reads TGTGCCAGCAGCTTAATTAGCGGGGGGGCCTACGAGCAGTACTTC. The encoded protein is CASSLISGGAYEQYF.

This chain links TRBV4-1 with TRBJ1-2; the match to TRBD1 covers 11 bases. The V segment lost 3 bases and the J segment 2 bases; nucleotides outside the gene matches: 2. Germline-derived CDR1 and CDR2 are MGHRA and YSYEKL. The CDR3 covers 15 residues. The CDR3 protein is CASSQRTGGNYGYTF. The CDR3 region has the DNA TGCGCCAGCAGCCAGAGGACAGGGGGCAACTATGGCTACACCTTC.

The rearrangement joins TRBV11-2 to TRBJ1-2; the D gene is possibly TRBD1 (5 bases). The V gene's germline CDR1 is SGHAT and CDR2 FQNNGV. V was shortened by 5 bases and J by 4 bases, with 11 bases between the two germline ends. The CDR3 runs 13 residues. CDR3 nucleotides: TGTGCCAGCAGCCCGGACACCTCCTATGGCTACACCTTC. Protein sequence: CASSPDTSYGYTF. Full variable domain (missing parts from reference TRBV11-2 and TRBJ1-2): EAGVAQSPRYKIIEKRQSVAFWCNPISGHATLYWYQQILGQGPKLLIQFQNNGVVDDSQLPKDRFSAERLKGVDSTLKIQPAKLEDSAVYLCASSPDTSYGYTFGSGTRLTVV.

The V gene is TRBV7-6, the J gene TRBJ2-5; 7 nucleotides line up with TRBD1. V was clipped by 0 bases and J by 3 bases; unmatched bases: 4. This CDR3 is 15 amino acids long. CDR1 is SGHVS, CDR2 FNYEAQ, per germline. CDR3 residues: CASSLATGRKETQYF. Here the CDR3 DNA reads TGTGCCAGCAGCTTAGCGACAGGGCGGAAAGAGACCCAGTACTTC. The full variable domain, in which reference TRBV7-6 and TRBJ2-5 provide the parts outside the CDR3, is GAGVSQSPRYKVTKRGQDVALRCDPISGHVSLYWYRQALGQGPEFLTYFNYEAQQDKSGLPNDRFSAERPEGSISTLTIQRTEQRDSAMYRCASSLATGRKETQYFGPGTRLLVL.

The chain recombines TRBV7-6 with TRBJ2-7, with D unresolved. CDR1 SGHVS and CDR2 FNYEAQ come from the germline V gene. This CDR3 contains 15 residues. Trimming removed 1 base from V and 5 bases from J, with 15 bases in between. CDR3: CASSLGMRPGHEQYF. The CDR3 DNA sequence: TGTGCCAGCAGCTTAGGTATGCGTCCTGGGCACGAGCAGTACTTC. Combining the CDR3 with reference TRBV7-6 and TRBJ2-7 gives the whole variable domain GAGVSQSPRYKVTKRGQDVALRCDPISGHVSLYWYRQALGQGPEFLTYFNYEAQQDKSGLPNDRFSAERPEGSISTLTIQRTEQRDSAMYRCASSLGMRPGHEQYFGPGTRLTVT.

V gene TRBV5-1 combines with J gene TRBJ2-7, with 8 bases lining up with TRBD2. Germline lookup yields CDR1 SGHRS and CDR2 YFSETQ. Trimming at V came to 4 bases and at J to 7 bases, leaving 10 bases not matched to a gene. The CDR3 is 14 amino acids. Here the CDR3 reads CASSLTGGAGEQYF. Written as DNA, the CDR3 is TGCGCCAGCAGCCTCACCGGGGGGGCGGGTGAGCAGTACTTC.

Note on this clone: In the same sample, other DNA sequences code for this CDR3. The V call is TRBV19, the J call TRBJ2-7; maybe TRBD1 (5 bases). This CDR3 comprises 13 residues. The V gene's germline CDR1 is LNHDA and CDR2 SQIVND (reference sequence). V gave up 6 bases and J gave up 2 bases, with 11 bases separating them. CDR3 amino acids: CASSIDRAYEQYF. The CDR3 nucleotides are TGTGCCAGTAGCATCGACAGAGCCTACGAGCAGTACTTC.

This chain connects TRBV10-3 to TRBJ1-1, with 8 positions matching TRBD1. The CDR3 is 15 amino acids. Germline-derived CDR1 and CDR2 are ENHRY and SYGVKD. The V and J ends lost 2 bases and 3 bases, in that order; junction bases with no gene match: 5. The CDR3 coding sequence is TGTGCCATCAGTGAGCCCCAGGGGGCCTACACTGAAGCTTTCTTT. This translates into CAISEPQGAYTEAFF.

Many counts were recorded for this clone. This chain uses TRBV7-2 with TRBJ1-1, with D possibly TRBD1 on 5 matching bases. The CDR3 contains 13 residues. The germline V gene has CDR1 SGHTA and CDR2 FQGNSA. V shed 3 bases and J shed 1 base, with 6 bases lying between them. CDR3 region: CASSLGTNTEAFF. CDR3 DNA sequence: TGTGCCAGCAGCTTGGGGACGAACACTGAAGCTTTCTTT.

The J gene is TRBJ2-7, the V gene TRBV7-9, with 8 bases that match TRBD1. Germline V CDR1 and CDR2: SEHNR, FQNEAQ (reference sequence). With V trimmed by 3 bases and J by 3 bases, 7 bases remained unmatched. This CDR3 spans 15 amino acids. The CDR3 here is CASSFPPGGVYEQYF. The CDR3 nucleotides are TGTGCCAGCAGCTTTCCCCCAGGGGGCGTCTACGAGCAGTACTTC.

The chain recombines TRBV3-1 (or the pseudogene TRBV3-2) with TRBJ2-3, with 8 bases that match TRBD2. CDR1 and CDR2 (germline): LGHDT, YNNKEL (reference sequence). This CDR3 is built from 17 residues. Losses at the gene ends were 1 base for V and 3 bases for J; bases not matched to a gene: 9. CDR3 sequence (DNA): TGTGCCAGCAGCCAAGGCCCCCCGGGGGGGGAGACAGATACGCAGTATTTT. The encoded protein is CASSQGPPGGETDTQYF.

The chain combines TRBV19 with TRBJ1-6; TRBD1 matches 8 bases. V shed 5 bases, J shed 10 bases, and the junction held 7 bases outside the gene matches. The CDR3 contains 14 residues. The V gene's germline CDR1 is LNHDA and CDR2 SQIVND (reference sequence). The CDR3 nucleotides read TGTGCCAGTAGTTCGTTGGACAGGGTCTCACCCCTCCACTTT. This codes for CASSSLDRVSPLHF.

The V and J genes are TRBV2 and TRBJ1-1, with 8 positions matching TRBD1. The V gene's germline CDR1 is SNHLY and CDR2 FYNNEI. Trimming at V came to 6 bases and at J to 1 base, leaving 4 bases not matched to a gene. This CDR3 is 14 amino acids long. Here the CDR3 reads CASRQGDKNTEAFF. Written as DNA, the CDR3 is TGTGCCAGCAGACAGGGGGATAAGAACACTGAAGCTTTCTTT.

The rearrangement joins TRBV5-1 to TRBJ1-6; 10 bases map to TRBD1. Germline V lookup: CDR1 SGHRS, CDR2 YFSETQ. The length of the CDR3 is 15 residues. V was clipped by 3 bases and J by 10 bases; unmatched bases: 7. CDR3: CASSSGTGVGSPLHF. CDR3 DNA: TGCGCCAGCAGCTCCGGGACAGGGGTGGGATCACCCCTCCACTTT.

This clone was detected only once. The V gene is TRBV19, the J gene TRBJ1-5, with a possible D match to TRBD1 (5 bases). From germline, CDR1 is LNHDA and CDR2 SQIVND (reference sequence). This CDR3 spans 16 amino acids. V was trimmed by 8 bases and J by 2 bases, leaving 19 bases between them. DNA of the CDR3: TGTGCCAGTCGATCCCCCGGCGGGGGTCGCAATCAGCCCCAGCATTTT. It encodes CASRSPGGGRNQPQHF.

This chain links TRBV19 with TRBJ2-1; D is unresolved. CDR1 and CDR2 (germline): LNHDA, SQIVND (reference sequence). V lost 1 base and J lost 7, with 14 bases in between. The CDR3 consists of 15 residues. The CDR3 reads CASSIVSATRNEQFF. DNA for the CDR3: TGTGCCAGTAGTATAGTGTCCGCCACGAGGAATGAGCAGTTCTTC.

The gene calls are TRBV28 and TRBJ1-5; a weak D match, TRBD1 (6 bases). The CDR3 is 13 residues long. V dropped 3 bases and J dropped 9 bases, with 12 bases sitting between them. Germline CDR1 and CDR2: MDHEN and SYDVKM. The CDR3 region is CASSLSGGRPQHF. The DNA of the CDR3 is TGTGCCAGCAGTTTGTCCGGGGGGCGGCCCCAGCATTTT. The complete variable domain, with remaining parts taken from reference TRBV28 and TRBJ1-5, reads DVKVTQSSRYLVKRTGEKVFLECVQDMDHENMFWYRQDPGLGLRLIYFSYDVKMKEKGDIPEGYSVSREKKERFSLILESASTNQTSMYLCASSLSGGRPQHFGDGTRLSIL.

This sequence joins TRBV5-1 and TRBJ2-3; 10 nucleotides agree with TRBD1. Germline V gene sequence: CDR1 SGHRS, CDR2 YFSETQ. V lost 0 bases, J lost 7 bases, and 2 bases stayed unmatched. The CDR3 covers 14 residues. In nucleotides, the CDR3 is TGCGCCAGCAGCTTGGGACAGGGGGCATATACGCAGTATTTT. Protein: CASSLGQGAYTQYF.

The V gene is TRBV10-3, the J gene TRBJ1-1; TRBD1 is a possible D gene (5 bases). This CDR3 has 13 amino acids. CDR1 and CDR2 (germline): ENHRY, SYGVKD. V lost 6 bases and J 1 base, leaving 9 bases between the germline ends. The CDR3 spells CAISKTENTEAFF. In DNA, the CDR3 is TGTGCCATCAGCAAGACAGAGAACACTGAAGCTTTCTTT.

This sequence joins TRBV18 and TRBJ1-1; perhaps TRBD1 as D (6 bases). The CDR3 covers 13 residues. Deletions cut 8 bases from V and 1 base from J, with 11 bases between. Per germline, CDR1 KGHSH and CDR2 LQKENI. CDR3: CASIGGGNTEAFF. In DNA, the CDR3 is TGTGCCAGCATAGGAGGGGGGAACACTGAAGCTTTCTTT.

J is TRBJ2-7 and V is TRBV18; TRBD1 matches at 10 bases. This CDR3 has 14 amino acids. Germline trimming cut 3 bases from V and 7 bases from J; bases unmatched to any gene: 6. Germline V CDR1 and CDR2: KGHSH, LQKENI. The CDR3 nucleotides read TGTGCCAGCTCACCCGGGACAGGGGTACTGGAGCAGTACTTC. It is translated as CASSPGTGVLEQYF. The variable domain in full, completed from reference TRBV18 and TRBJ2-7, reads NAGVMQNPRHLVRRRGQEARLRCSPMKGHSHVYWYRQLPEEGLKFMVYLQKENIIDESGMPKERFSAEFPKEGPSILRIQQVVRGDSAAYFCASSPGTGVLEQYFGPGTRLTVT.

The J gene is TRBJ1-5, the V gene TRBV24-1, with TRBD1 as a possible D gene (5 bases). The CDR3 has 16 amino acids. V lost 4 bases to trimming and J lost 4 bases, with 16 bases between them. The germline CDR1 and CDR2 sequences are KGHDR and SFDVKD. The CDR3 bases are TGTGCCACCAGTGAAAAAGGACACCTTTTGAATCAGCCCCAGCATTTT. It specifies CATSEKGHLLNQPQHF.